The present TCR beta chain was sequenced within a study of metastatic and nonmetastatic thyroid tumors. Study background: Repertoire comparison spanned blood and tumor or nodule tissue of malignant and benign thyroid patients.

Source study methods: Clinicopathological groups of papillary thyroid cancer showed CDR3 differences that were used to build a distant-metastasis classifier. TCRdb used MiXCR to call clones anew from the PCR reads. The V and J calls reflect TCRdb's pipeline rather than the authors' work. The table has roughly 32,000 clones, approximately 20% seen once. No treatment had been given to any patient before thyroid surgery. Germline loops: CDR1 SGDLS, CDR2 YYNGEE. The CDR3 is 12 amino acids. V dropped 3 bases and J dropped 5 bases, with 8 bases sitting between them. As concerns this clone: A read error may be the cause here, since a much bigger clone is one base away. This specimen includes other DNA sequences encoding the same CDR3.

The gene calls are TRBV9 and TRBJ2-5; D gene ambiguous. The TCR originated in a female donor with papillary thyroid cancer or a benign thyroid nodule (not recorded which). Some clones in this sample may be carry-over from other donors' samples. Sequenced sample: blood. CDR3 sequence (DNA): TGTGCCAGCAGCGATACCCAGGAGACCCAGTACTTC. Translation gives CASSDTQETQYF.